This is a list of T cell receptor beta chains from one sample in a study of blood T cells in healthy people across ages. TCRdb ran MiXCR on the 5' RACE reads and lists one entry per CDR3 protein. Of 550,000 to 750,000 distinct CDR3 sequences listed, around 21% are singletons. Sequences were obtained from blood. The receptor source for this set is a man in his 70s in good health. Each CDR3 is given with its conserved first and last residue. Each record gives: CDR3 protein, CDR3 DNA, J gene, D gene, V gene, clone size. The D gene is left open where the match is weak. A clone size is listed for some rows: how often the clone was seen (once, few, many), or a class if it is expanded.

CDR3 protein: CASFDRGLSNEKLFF
CDR3 DNA: TGTGCCAGCTTCGACAGGGGGCTGTCTAATGAAAAACTGTTTTTT
J gene: TRBJ1-4
D gene: TRBD1
V gene: TRBV6-1
clone size: few

CDR3 protein: CASRKLANTGELFF
CDR3 DNA: TGTGCCAGCAGAAAACTTGCGAACACCGGGGAGCTGTTTTTT
J gene: TRBJ2-2
D gene: NA
V gene: TRBV6-6
clone size: NA

CDR3 protein: CASSLGRSNEKLFF
CDR3 DNA: TGTGCCAGCAGCCTAGGACGCTCTAATGAAAAACTGTTTTTT
J gene: TRBJ1-4
D gene: NA
V gene: TRBV7-9
clone size: many

CDR3 protein: CSASYTSYEQYF
CDR3 DNA: TGCAGTGCTAGCTATACCTCCTACGAGCAGTACTTC
J gene: TRBJ2-7
D gene: NA
V gene: TRBV20-1
clone size: few

CDR3 protein: CASSPVTSPYNEQFF
CDR3 DNA: TGTGCCAGCTCACCTGTGACTAGCCCCTACAATGAGCAGTTCTTC
J gene: TRBJ2-1
D gene: TRBD2
V gene: TRBV18
clone size: NA

CDR3 protein: CASSYDRTDTQYF
CDR3 DNA: TGTGCCAGCAGCTATGACAGGACAGATACGCAGTATTTT
J gene: TRBJ2-3
D gene: NA
V gene: TRBV7-9
clone size: few

CDR3 protein: CASRVHSPETQYF
CDR3 DNA: TGTGCCAGCCGCGTCCACTCGCCAGAGACCCAGTACTTC
J gene: TRBJ2-5
D gene: NA
V gene: TRBV2
clone size: NA

CDR3 protein: CASSSLSGTDAYEQYF
CDR3 DNA: TGTGCCAGCAGCTCACTCTCCGGGACAGACGCTTACGAGCAGTACTTC
J gene: TRBJ2-7
D gene: TRBD1
V gene: TRBV7-8
clone size: NA

CDR3 protein: CASSPFGLENYEQYF
CDR3 DNA: TGTGCCAGCAGCCCATTCGGACTAGAAAACTACGAGCAGTACTTC
J gene: TRBJ2-7
D gene: TRBD2
V gene: TRBV3-1
clone size: few

CDR3 protein: CASSPDVGTARDQPQHF
CDR3 DNA: TGTGCCAGCAGTCCAGACGTCGGGACAGCAAGGGATCAGCCCCAGCATTTT
J gene: TRBJ1-5
D gene: TRBD1
V gene: TRBV27
clone size: many

CDR3 protein: CASSLTLAGSEQFF
CDR3 DNA: TGTGCCAGCAGCCTTACACTAGCGGGTAGTGAGCAGTTCTTC
J gene: TRBJ2-1
D gene: TRBD2
V gene: TRBV7-2
clone size: few

CDR3 protein: CASSYSKGKGEAFF
CDR3 DNA: TGTGCCAGCAGTTACTCCAAGGGGAAGGGTGAAGCTTTCTTT
J gene: TRBJ1-1
D gene: NA
V gene: TRBV6-5
clone size: NA

CDR3 protein: CSARDEGDQPQHF
CDR3 DNA: TGCAGTGCTAGAGACGAAGGGGATCAGCCCCAGCATTTT
J gene: TRBJ1-5
D gene: NA
V gene: TRBV20-1
clone size: few

CDR3 protein: CASSQDGTGGEKLFF
CDR3 DNA: TGCGCCAGCAGCCAAGATGGAACAGGAGGCGAAAAACTGTTTTTT
J gene: TRBJ1-4
D gene: NA
V gene: TRBV4-1
clone size: NA

CDR3 protein: CASSLFGSTNEKLFF
CDR3 DNA: TGCGCCAGCAGCTTGTTCGGGTCAACTAATGAAAAACTGTTTTTT
J gene: TRBJ1-4
D gene: NA
V gene: TRBV5-1
clone size: NA

CDR3 protein: CASSLGGTNSYNEQFF
CDR3 DNA: TGTGCCAGCAGCTTAGGTGGGACTAACTCCTACAATGAGCAGTTCTTC
J gene: TRBJ2-1
D gene: TRBD2
V gene: TRBV11-2
clone size: few

CDR3 protein: CSVEPGTSGSYNEQFF
CDR3 DNA: TGCAGCGTTGAACCTGGGACTAGCGGTTCCTACAATGAGCAGTTCTTC
J gene: TRBJ2-1
D gene: TRBD2
V gene: TRBV29-1
clone size: NA

CDR3 protein: CASSSWDRGRTDTQYF
CDR3 DNA: TGTGCCAGCAGCTCCTGGGACAGGGGACGCACAGATACGCAGTATTTT
J gene: TRBJ2-3
D gene: TRBD1
V gene: TRBV5-6
clone size: few

CDR3 protein: CAITGSPTGELFF
CDR3 DNA: TGTGCCATCACCGGGAGCCCCACCGGGGAGCTGTTTTTT
J gene: TRBJ2-2
D gene: NA
V gene: TRBV10-3
clone size: NA

CDR3 protein: CASSLMGRGDEKLFF
CDR3 DNA: TGTGCCAGCAGTTTAATGGGACGGGGGGATGAAAAACTGTTTTTT
J gene: TRBJ1-4
D gene: NA
V gene: TRBV28
clone size: few

CDR3 protein: CASRAQGASGDTQYF
CDR3 DNA: TGTGCCAGCAGGGCACAGGGGGCATCTGGAGATACGCAGTATTTT
J gene: TRBJ2-3
D gene: TRBD1
V gene: TRBV28
clone size: NA

CDR3 protein: CASGREGGPSVNEQFF
CDR3 DNA: TGCGCCAGTGGTCGCGAGGGCGGGCCCTCAGTCAATGAGCAGTTCTTC
J gene: TRBJ2-1
D gene: NA
V gene: TRBV5-1
clone size: NA

CDR3 protein: CASSFAGQDTEAFF
CDR3 DNA: TGCGCCAGCAGCTTTGCGGGACAGGACACTGAAGCTTTCTTT
J gene: TRBJ1-1
D gene: TRBD1
V gene: TRBV5-1
clone size: NA

CDR3 protein: CASSLDGRGQPQHF
CDR3 DNA: TGTGCCAGCAGCTTGGACGGCAGGGGACAGCCCCAGCATTTT
J gene: TRBJ1-5
D gene: NA
V gene: TRBV5-5
clone size: NA

CDR3 protein: CSARADSSGANVLTF
CDR3 DNA: TGCAGTGCTAGAGCCGACAGTTCTGGGGCCAACGTCCTGACTTTC
J gene: TRBJ2-6
D gene: NA
V gene: TRBV20-1
clone size: many

CDR3 protein: CSQGQSDGYTF
CDR3 DNA: TGCAGTCAGGGACAGAGTGATGGCTACACCTTC
J gene: TRBJ1-2
D gene: TRBD1
V gene: TRBV20-1
clone size: few

CDR3 protein: CASSLTTGNWDEQYF
CDR3 DNA: TGTGCCAGCAGCTTAACGACAGGGAATTGGGACGAGCAGTACTTC
J gene: TRBJ2-7
D gene: TRBD1
V gene: TRBV11-2
clone size: NA

CDR3 protein: CASSPRDGRGELFF
CDR3 DNA: TGTGCCAGCAGTCCCCGGGACGGGCGAGGGGAGCTGTTTTTT
J gene: TRBJ2-2
D gene: NA
V gene: TRBV6-1
clone size: NA

CDR3 protein: CASSLRTSATGELFF
CDR3 DNA: TGCGCCAGCAGCTTGCGGACTAGCGCCACCGGGGAGCTGTTTTTT
J gene: TRBJ2-2
D gene: TRBD2
V gene: TRBV5-1
clone size: NA

CDR3 protein: CASSVGLEAFF
CDR3 DNA: TGTGCCAGCAGTGTTGGCCTCGAAGCTTTCTTT
J gene: TRBJ1-1
D gene: NA
V gene: TRBV2
clone size: few

CDR3 protein: CASSLLTGGSYEQYF
CDR3 DNA: TGTGCCAGCAGCCTCCTGACAGGGGGCTCCTACGAGCAGTACTTC
J gene: TRBJ2-7
D gene: TRBD1
V gene: TRBV7-2
clone size: many

CDR3 protein: CSAGLAVNEQFF
CDR3 DNA: TGCAGTGCCGGACTAGCGGTGAATGAGCAGTTCTTC
J gene: TRBJ2-1
D gene: TRBD2
V gene: TRBV20-1
clone size: NA

CDR3 protein: CSATDRESYEQYF
CDR3 DNA: TGCAGTGCCACCGACAGGGAATCCTACGAGCAGTACTTC
J gene: TRBJ2-7
D gene: TRBD1
V gene: TRBV20-1
clone size: NA

CDR3 protein: CSARYHQGGEQFF
CDR3 DNA: TGCAGTGCTAGGTACCATCAAGGGGGTGAGCAGTTCTTC
J gene: TRBJ2-1
D gene: NA
V gene: TRBV20-1
clone size: few

CDR3 protein: CASSLRQDGNQPQHF
CDR3 DNA: TGTGCCAGCAGCTTGAGGCAGGATGGCAATCAGCCCCAGCATTTT
J gene: TRBJ1-5
D gene: NA
V gene: TRBV5-5
clone size: NA

CDR3 protein: CASSHLTHQETQYF
CDR3 DNA: TGTGCCAGCAGTCACCTGACACACCAAGAGACCCAGTACTTC
J gene: TRBJ2-5
D gene: NA
V gene: TRBV6-5
clone size: few

CDR3 protein: CTSLGGPYNEQFF
CDR3 DNA: TGTACCAGCCTGGGAGGGCCGTACAATGAGCAGTTCTTC
J gene: TRBJ2-1
D gene: TRBD2
V gene: TRBV6-5
clone size: NA

CDR3 protein: CAWSRARTEAFF
CDR3 DNA: TGTGCCTGGTCCAGGGCTAGAACTGAAGCTTTCTTT
J gene: TRBJ1-1
D gene: NA
V gene: TRBV30
clone size: few

CDR3 protein: CATSDPGLGNEQFF
CDR3 DNA: TGTGCCACCAGTGACCCCGGGTTAGGCAATGAGCAGTTCTTC
J gene: TRBJ2-1
D gene: NA
V gene: TRBV24-1
clone size: few

CDR3 protein: CASQKDTSSYEQYF
CDR3 DNA: TGTGCCAGTCAAAAGGACACAAGTTCCTACGAGCAGTACTTC
J gene: TRBJ2-7
D gene: NA
V gene: TRBV6-2/TRBV6-3
clone size: few

CDR3 protein: CASSRTVSYEQYF
CDR3 DNA: TGTGCCAGCTCCCGGACTGTATCCTACGAGCAGTACTTC
J gene: TRBJ2-7
D gene: NA
V gene: TRBV2
clone size: many

CDR3 protein: CASSFYRVTDTQYF
CDR3 DNA: TGTGCCAGCAGTTTTTACAGGGTCACAGATACGCAGTATTTT
J gene: TRBJ2-3
D gene: NA
V gene: TRBV27
clone size: NA

CDR3 protein: CASSGGTGSEETQYF
CDR3 DNA: TGCGCCAGCAGCGGCGGGACAGGGAGTGAAGAGACCCAGTACTTC
J gene: TRBJ2-5
D gene: TRBD1
V gene: TRBV5-1
clone size: NA

CDR3 protein: CASSCDRYNSPLHF
CDR3 DNA: TGTGCCAGCAGCTGTGACAGATATAATTCACCCCTCCACTTT
J gene: TRBJ1-6
D gene: NA
V gene: TRBV5-6
clone size: NA

CDR3 protein: CASSVRGDTGELFF
CDR3 DNA: TGTGCCAGCAGCGTGAGGGGGGACACCGGGGAGCTGTTTTTT
J gene: TRBJ2-2
D gene: NA
V gene: TRBV9
clone size: NA

CDR3 protein: CAWTPFGTGANQPQHF
CDR3 DNA: TGTGCCTGGACCCCCTTCGGGACAGGGGCCAATCAGCCCCAGCATTTT
J gene: TRBJ1-5
D gene: TRBD1
V gene: TRBV30
clone size: NA

CDR3 protein: CASSYSRAGGSYEQFF
CDR3 DNA: TGTGCCAGCAGTTACTCTCGGGCTGGCGGGAGCTATGAGCAGTTCTTC
J gene: TRBJ2-1
D gene: TRBD2
V gene: TRBV6-2/TRBV6-3
clone size: NA

CDR3 protein: CASSLLLAGVPDTQYF
CDR3 DNA: TGTGCCAGCAGTTTACTACTAGCGGGAGTGCCAGATACGCAGTATTTT
J gene: TRBJ2-3
D gene: TRBD2
V gene: TRBV27
clone size: few